A single sample is the source of the 9 T cell receptor beta chains below, sequenced in a study of T cell responses to AZD1222 COVID-19 vaccine. Repertoires were generated with immunoSEQ multiplex PCR, while TCRdb's copy carries only in-frame clones and drops some. The sample shows 170,000 or so clones, around nine tenths of them seen only once. Sequencing was performed on peripheral blood, taken on day 0 of AZD1222 vaccination. The receptors stem from an adult in good health.

The rearrangement joins TRBV5-1 to TRBJ2-2; D may be TRBD2 (5 bases). Germline CDR1 is SGHRS and CDR2 is YFSETQ. The CDR3 consists of 15 residues. The V gene lost 1 base and the J gene lost 1 base, with 8 bases spanning the gap. The CDR3 DNA reads TGCGCCAGCAGCTTGACGAGCGGGAACACCGGGGAGCTGTTTTTT. Encoded protein: CASSLTSGNTGELFF.

About this clone itself: Other nucleotide sequences in the sample specify the same CDR3. The chain carries TRBV6-5 and TRBJ1-1; possible D gene TRBD1, 5 bases. CDR3 length: 12 residues. V gave up 5 bases and J gave up 3 bases, with 7 bases separating them. Germline CDR1 MNHEY, CDR2 SVGAGI. The CDR3 here is CASSRGDTEAFF. CDR3 coding DNA: TGTGCCAGCAGTCGGGGGGACACTGAAGCTTTCTTT.

The J gene is TRBJ1-1, the V gene TRBV5-5, with D tentatively TRBD1 (6 bases). CDR3 size: 16 residues. Germline V lookup: CDR1 SGHKS, CDR2 YYEKEE (reference sequence). With 2 bases removed from V and 0 bases from J, the gap between germline ends came to 14 bases. The CDR3: CASSFQWAGVNTEAFF. The CDR3 DNA is TGTGCCAGCAGCTTCCAGTGGGCAGGGGTGAACACTGAAGCTTTCTTT.

The chain carries TRBV3-1 (or the pseudogene TRBV3-2) and TRBJ1-5; D might be TRBD1 (5 bases). With 3 bases removed from V and 2 bases from J, the gap between germline ends came to 11 bases. CDR3 size: 15 residues. CDR1 and CDR2 from the germline V gene are LGHDT and YNNKEL (reference sequence). CDR3 amino acids: CASSQGSGGNQPQHF. CDR3 DNA: TGTGCCAGCAGCCAGGGATCGGGGGGCAATCAGCCCCAGCATTTT.

The J gene is TRBJ1-5, the V gene TRBV30; TRBD1 matches at 7 bases. Per the germline V gene, CDR1 is GTSNPN and CDR2 is SVGIG (reference sequence). With 1 base clipped from V and 3 bases from J, the junction kept 9 bases outside the gene matches. The CDR3 is made up of 16 amino acids. The CDR3 region has the DNA TGTGCCTGGAGTGGCAGTACAGGGGCTTACAATCAGCCCCAGCATTTT. Residues: CAWSGSTGAYNQPQHF.

The chain has TRBV3-1 (or the pseudogene TRBV3-2) and TRBJ1-2; D is undetermined. The CDR3 has 15 residues. Trimming stripped 0 bases from V and 3 bases from J, with 11 bases between. The germline V gene has CDR1 LGHDT and CDR2 YNNKEL (reference sequence). The CDR3 protein is CASSQDPARHYGYTF. The CDR3 nucleotides read TGTGCCAGCAGCCAAGATCCGGCCAGACACTATGGCTACACCTTC.

V usage is TRBV4-3 and J usage is TRBJ2-2; D remains unclear. Trimming removed 1 base from V and 1 base from J, with 13 bases in between. This CDR3 spans 17 amino acids. Germline V gene lookup returns CDR1 LGHNA and CDR2 YSLEER. CDR3 loop: CASSQGTAFQNTGELFF. The CDR3 nucleotides are TGCGCCAGCAGCCAAGGGACGGCTTTTCAGAACACCGGGGAGCTGTTTTTT.

The J gene is TRBJ2-5, the V gene TRBV28; TRBD1 is a possible D gene (6 bases). There are 14 residues in the CDR3. V lost 2 bases, J lost 5 bases, and 12 bases lay in between. Germline V gene data show CDR1 as MDHEN and CDR2 as SYDVKM. The CDR3 sequence: CASSLGGRVETQYF. DNA for the CDR3: TGTGCCAGCAGTTTAGGGGGCAGGGTGGAGACCCAGTACTTC. Full variable domain (missing parts from reference TRBV28 and TRBJ2-5): DVKVTQSSRYLVKRTGEKVFLECVQDMDHENMFWYRQDPGLGLRLIYFSYDVKMKEKGDIPEGYSVSREKKERFSLILESASTNQTSMYLCASSLGGRVETQYFGPGTRLLVL.

The chain links TRBV29-1 to TRBJ2-7; D call uncertain. This CDR3 is 14 amino acids long. V dropped 1 base and J dropped 2 bases, with 12 bases sitting between them. The germline V gene has CDR1 SQVTM and CDR2 ANQGSEA. CDR3 in amino acids: CSVEGWGTTYEQYF. The CDR3 coding sequence is TGCAGCGTTGAAGGGTGGGGTACAACCTACGAGCAGTACTTC.